The 10 T cell receptor beta chains below were found in one sample sequenced in a study of response to subunit inactivated influenza vaccine. TCRdb reanalysed the RT-PCR reads using MiXCR and keeps one entry per CDR3 protein. The sample records almost 600,000 distinct CDR3 sequences, 13% to 15% being singletons. The material was PBMCs from blood, obtained roughly 13 days after vaccination. The receptors here all came from a man in his fifties or sixties who received an inactivated influenza vaccine.

The chain recombines TRBV7-2 with TRBJ1-2; possible D gene TRBD1, 5 bases. The V end lost 5 bases, the J end lost 6 bases, and 16 bases lay between the germline ends. Germline V gives CDR1 SGHTA, CDR2 FQGNSA. CDR3 length: 14 amino acids. The CDR3 region has the DNA TGTGCCAGCAGCCAATCTGCGGGCAGGGATGGCTACACCTTC. Translation gives CASSQSAGRDGYTF.

This rearrangement joins TRBV28 to TRBJ2-4; 11 bases are shared with TRBD1. The CDR3 loop spans 14 amino acids. With V trimmed by 6 bases and J by 7 bases, 5 bases remained unmatched. Germline V lookup: CDR1 MDHEN, CDR2 SYDVKM. The CDR3 protein is CASRQGQGGNIQYF. The CDR3 nucleotides read TGTGCCAGCAGACAGGGACAGGGGGGGAACATTCAGTACTTC.

This clonotype was seen a few times. The chain links TRBV14 to TRBJ2-1; 14 positions match TRBD2. The CDR3 runs 19 residues. The germline gives CDR1 SGHDN, CDR2 FVKESK. V lost 1 base and J lost 2; bases outside the gene matches: 7. CDR3 sequence reads: CASSQGTSGRPGAYNEQFF. CDR3 DNA sequence: TGTGCCAGCAGCCAAGGGACTAGCGGGAGGCCCGGGGCCTACAATGAGCAGTTCTTC.

The chain combines TRBV7-3 with TRBJ2-7, with a tentative D call TRBD1 (7 bases). In germline, CDR1 is SGHTA, CDR2 FQGTGA. V shed 5 bases and J shed 6 bases, with 14 bases lying between them. This CDR3 has 13 amino acids. The CDR3 nucleotides are TGTGCCAGCAGCCTGACGGAGGGGGCCGAGCAGTACTTC. This translates into CASSLTEGAEQYF.

The V gene is TRBV27, the J gene TRBJ1-6; D is perhaps TRBD1 (5 bases). The germline CDR1 and CDR2 sequences are MNHEY and SMNVEV (reference sequence). Trimming took off 6 bases at V and 8 bases at J, with 14 bases between the two ends. The CDR3 covers 14 residues. CDR3 amino acids: CASRLGQGHSPLHF. In nucleotides, the CDR3 is TGTGCCAGCAGATTAGGGCAGGGCCATTCACCCCTCCACTTT.

This rearrangement joins TRBV7-2 to TRBJ2-7, with a possible D match to TRBD1 (5 bases). V gave up 3 bases and J gave up 4 bases, with 10 bases separating them. The CDR3 loop spans 13 amino acids. The germline gives CDR1 SGHTA, CDR2 FQGNSA. The CDR3 coding sequence is TGTGCCAGCAGCTTGCCCCCAGGGTACGAGCAGTACTTC. Protein: CASSLPPGYEQYF.

This clonotype was counted a few times. The chain uses TRBV12-3 or TRBV12-4 and TRBJ2-1, with no clear D. V was pared by 6 bases and J by 3 bases, with 12 bases between. The CDR3 spans 14 residues. The CDR3 reads CASSPNPNYNEQFF. CDR3 nucleotides: TGTGCCAGCAGCCCGAACCCCAACTACAATGAGCAGTTCTTC.

The rearrangement uses TRBV10-3 and TRBJ2-3; TRBD2 is a possible D gene (5 bases). The CDR3 covers 13 residues. Germline CDR1 reads ENHRY; CDR2 reads SYGVKD. The V end was cut by 3 bases, the J end by 3 bases, with 7 bases between. DNA of the CDR3: TGTGCCATCAGTGAACTAGAAACAGATACGCAGTATTTT. Amino acids: CAISELETDTQYF.

The rearrangement links TRBV28 to TRBJ2-7, with D possibly matching TRBD1 (5 bases). The germline V gene has CDR1 MDHEN and CDR2 SYDVKM. Trimming cost V 2 bases and J 6 bases, with 14 bases left between them. There are 14 residues in the CDR3. CDR3 sequence reads: CASSLRAGQTEQYF. For the CDR3, the DNA is TGTGCCAGCAGTTTACGGGCAGGGCAGACCGAGCAGTACTTC.

This clonotype has a handful of counts. The chain recombines TRBV10-3 with TRBJ2-2, with 10 bases lining up with TRBD2. V lost 4 bases and J lost 1; bases outside the gene matches: 6. From germline, CDR1 is ENHRY and CDR2 SYGVKD. This CDR3 is built from 17 residues. The CDR3 sequence is CAISGSSGGQNTGELFF. In DNA form, the CDR3 reads TGTGCCATCAGTGGGAGTAGCGGGGGGCAGAACACCGGGGAGCTGTTTTTT.